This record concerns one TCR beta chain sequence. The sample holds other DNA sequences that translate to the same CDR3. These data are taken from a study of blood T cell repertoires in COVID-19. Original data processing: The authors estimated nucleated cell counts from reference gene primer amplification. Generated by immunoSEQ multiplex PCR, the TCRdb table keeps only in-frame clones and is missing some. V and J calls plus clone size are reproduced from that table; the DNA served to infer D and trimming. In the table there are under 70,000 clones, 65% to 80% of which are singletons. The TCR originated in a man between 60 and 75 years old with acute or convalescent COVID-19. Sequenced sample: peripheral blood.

The CDR3 nucleotides read TGTGCCAGCAGATTACAGGGAGGTCGGGGCTACACCTTC. Translated, it gives CASRLQGGRGYTF. The rearrangement links TRBV7-9 to TRBJ1-2, with a weak D call TRBD1 (6 bases). The CDR3 has 13 amino acids. In germline, CDR1 is SEHNR, CDR2 FQNEAQ (reference sequence). Trimming removed 6 bases from V and 8 bases from J, with 16 bases in between.